This T cell receptor beta chain was obtained from a study of PD-1 blockade in mismatch repair-deficient tumors. Whole-study context: Enrolled about 2013-2017, patients had progressing, pretreated mismatch repair-deficient cancers of more than ten types. Study-level findings and limits: Tumor-resident clones, often absent from pretreatment blood, expanded after pembrolizumab and then contracted.

Germline assignment: CDR1 SGHTA and CDR2 FQGTGA. V was pared by 2 bases and J by 5 bases, with 5 bases of the junction left unmatched. This CDR3 contains 15 residues. A note on this clone: What it binds is not known.

Sequenced by immunoSEQ multiplex PCR; TCRdb stores in-frame clones only, minus some. Among tens of thousands of clones listed, roughly 83% were seen once. Mismatch repair deficiency was confirmed in all patients, by PCR or immunohistochemistry. Three pembrolizumab responders had their TCRs sequenced. The sequences come from PBMCs, collected before pembrolizumab treatment. This clonotype originated in an adult with mismatch repair-deficient cancer. The chain joins TRBV7-3 to TRBJ2-1, with 8 bases that match TRBD1. CDR3 region: CASSLGPDRDNEQFF. CDR3 bases: TGTGCCAGCAGCTTAGGTCCGGACAGGGACAATGAGCAGTTCTTC.